Listed here are 17 T cell receptor beta chains from one sample, sequenced in a study of T-cell reconstitution after alpha-beta-depleted transplantation in children. Unique molecular identifiers were incorporated during preparation of the TCRbeta library. TCRdb independently ran MiXCR on the PCR reads; one entry per CDR3 protein. The table includes about half a million distinct CDR3 sequences, roughly an eighth detected once. The sample was PBMCs from the stem cell graft donor, taken from the stem cell graft. These receptors all come from a human donor who donated a stem cell graft to a child with combined immunodeficiency.

This clonotype appeared a few times. The CDR3 spells CSVEEGAPNTGELFF. The CDR3 DNA reads as TGCAGCGTTGAAGAGGGGGCGCCGAACACCGGGGAGCTGTTTTTT. The chain uses TRBV29-1 and TRBJ2-2; weak D call: TRBD1 (6 bases). V lost 0 bases and J 0 bases, leaving 8 bases between the germline ends. The CDR3 contains 15 residues. Germline CDR1 SQVTM, CDR2 ANQGSEA.

At least ten counts were recorded for this clonotype. V is TRBV29-1 and J is TRBJ2-1, with 8 bases aligning to TRBD1. V was clipped by 7 bases and J by 2 bases; unmatched bases: 4. The CDR3 totals 13 residues. From germline, CDR1 is SQVTM and CDR2 ANQGSEA. In nucleotides, the CDR3 is TGCAGCGCTGCAGGGGGCGCCTACAATGAGCAGTTCTTC. This translates into CSAAGGAYNEQFF.

The CDR3 bases are TGCAGCGTTGAAGCCCCCGGACAGGGGAGTATGGCTTTCTTT. This encodes CSVEAPGQGSMAFF. The V call is TRBV29-1, the J call TRBJ1-1; 9 bases line up with TRBD1. The ends lost 1 base at V and 11 bases at J; junction bases unmatched: 11. The CDR3 is 14 residues long. CDR1 is SQVTM, CDR2 ANQGSEA, per germline.

In this sample, this clonotype turned up a few times. The chain employs TRBV10-3 and TRBJ2-3; 11 bases map to TRBD2. The CDR3 runs to 15 residues. The ends lost 3 bases at V and 6 bases at J; junction bases unmatched: 5. The germline V gene has CDR1 ENHRY and CDR2 SYGVKD. The CDR3 is CAISELAGEGDTQYF. CDR3 nucleotides: TGTGCCATCAGTGAACTAGCGGGAGAGGGGGATACGCAGTATTTT.

The rearrangement uses TRBV11-2 and TRBJ2-5; TRBD2 agrees at 7 bases. V lost 0 bases to trimming and J lost 3 bases; unmatched junction nucleotides: 7. CDR1 is SGHAT, CDR2 FQNNGV, per germline. CDR3 length: 16 residues. The CDR3 protein is CASSLDSAGVEETQYF. The CDR3 DNA is TGTGCCAGCAGCTTAGACTCCGCGGGGGTGGAAGAGACCCAGTACTTC.

The V gene is TRBV10-3, the J gene TRBJ2-2; 7 nucleotides align to TRBD1. Per the germline V gene, CDR1 is ENHRY and CDR2 is SYGVKD. V was clipped by 9 bases and J by 0 bases; unmatched bases: 7. This CDR3 is 15 amino acids long. The CDR3 sequence: CAIRTGQSNTGELFF. The CDR3 coding sequence is TGTGCCATTCGAACGGGACAGTCGAACACCGGGGAGCTGTTTTTT.

This clonotype came up many times. The chain carries TRBV5-1 and TRBJ2-7; 8 nucleotides line up with TRBD1. Trimming took 0 bases from V and 3 from J; bases not matched to a gene: 2. In germline, CDR1 is SGHRS, CDR2 YFSETQ. The CDR3 totals 14 residues. Here the CDR3 reads CASSLGTGNYEQYF. In nucleotides, the CDR3 is TGCGCCAGCAGCTTGGGGACAGGGAACTACGAGCAGTACTTC.

This clonotype turned up a few times. The chain couples TRBV12-3 or TRBV12-4 to TRBJ2-3; 7 bases match TRBD2. V lost 2 bases, J lost 4 bases, and 6 bases stayed unmatched. The CDR3 has 15 residues. CDR3 bases: TGTGCCAGCAGTTTATGGGCGGGAGTCGCAGATACGCAGTATTTT. It codes for CASSLWAGVADTQYF.

This clonotype was recorded at least ten times. The J gene is TRBJ2-3, the V gene TRBV29-1; 8 nucleotides align to TRBD2. Germline V CDR1 and CDR2: SQVTM, ANQGSEA. The CDR3 sequence is 15 residues long. V lost 4 bases and J lost 5; bases outside the gene matches: 11. CDR3: CSVGGGRQGGDTQYF. CDR3 DNA sequence: TGCAGCGTTGGAGGCGGGAGGCAGGGCGGAGATACGCAGTATTTT.

The sample holds many counts of this clonotype. The V call is TRBV12-3 or TRBV12-4, the J call TRBJ1-4; D possibly corresponds to TRBD1 (5 bases). The ends were cut back, 3 bases at V and 0 bases at J, with 14 bases in the middle. The CDR3 has 17 amino acids. CDR3 in amino acids: CASSFPGGLATNEKLFF. The CDR3 region has the DNA TGTGCCAGCAGTTTCCCTGGGGGACTTGCAACTAATGAAAAACTGTTTTTT.

The chain combines TRBV11-2 with TRBJ2-1, with D maybe TRBD1 (6 bases). The ends were cut back, 1 base at V and 10 bases at J, with 17 bases in the middle. This CDR3 spans 15 amino acids. Germline CDR1 is SGHAT and CDR2 is FQNNGV. CDR3 bases: TGTGCCAGCAGCTTAGCGGCAGGGGCGAGGAACGAGCAGTTCTTC. This sequence encodes CASSLAAGARNEQFF.

CDR3 region: CASSQPTGVPSYNEQFF. As DNA, the CDR3 is TGCGCCAGCAGCCAGCCGACGGGGGTCCCTTCCTACAATGAGCAGTTCTTC. The chain carries TRBV4-1 and TRBJ2-1; D is possibly TRBD2 (6 bases). Trimming stripped 3 bases from V and 1 base from J, with 16 bases between. Germline assignment: CDR1 MGHRA and CDR2 YSYEKL. The CDR3 totals 17 residues.

This clonotype was counted ten times or more. This chain joins TRBV20-1 and TRBJ1-1; 8 bases line up with TRBD1. J was trimmed by 5 bases and V by 5 bases; bases with no gene match: 4. The CDR3 contains 12 residues. The V gene's germline CDR1 is DFQATT and CDR2 SNEGSKA (reference sequence). Here the CDR3 DNA reads TGCAGTGCTCAGGGGGCTGGGACTGAAGCTTTCTTT. Amino acids: CSAQGAGTEAFF.

The rearrangement links TRBV29-1 to TRBJ2-1; 7 nucleotides match TRBD2. The CDR3 extends over 14 amino acids. V dropped 6 bases and J dropped 5; count of bases not matched to a gene: 10. Germline values: CDR1 SQVTM, CDR2 ANQGSEA. The DNA of the CDR3 is TGCAGCGTAGCTGGACTAGGACCCGACAATGAGCAGTTCTTC. Residues: CSVAGLGPDNEQFF.

A few counts support this clonotype. The gene calls are TRBV7-8 and TRBJ2-5; D is perhaps TRBD2 (7 bases). The V and J ends lost 7 bases and 1 base respectively, with 16 bases between them. CDR3 size: 15 residues. Looked up from germline, CDR1 is SGHVS and CDR2 is FQNEAQ. The CDR3 sequence: CASTAMGGPQETQYF. The CDR3 DNA follows: TGTGCCAGCACCGCGATGGGGGGGCCCCAAGAGACCCAGTACTTC.

This clonotype was picked up a small number of times. The genes are TRBV11-1 and TRBJ2-1; 8 bases are shared with TRBD2. The CDR3 length is 20 residues. Looked up from germline, CDR1 is SGHAT and CDR2 is FQDESV (reference sequence). V dropped 2 bases and J dropped 0; count of bases not matched to a gene: 15. The CDR3 spells CASSLPQGRASGYSYNEQFF. In DNA form, the CDR3 reads TGTGCCAGCAGCTTACCCCAGGGGAGAGCTAGCGGGTACTCCTACAATGAGCAGTTCTTC.

This clonotype was observed a few times. This chain joins TRBV9 and TRBJ2-7, with 9 bases aligning to TRBD1. Germline loops: CDR1 SGDLS, CDR2 YYNGEE. The CDR3 is 15 residues long. V gave up 4 bases and J gave up 3 bases; unmatched junction bases: 8. The CDR3 bases are TGTGCCAGCAGCCCGGGACAGGGCGATATCTACGAGCAGTACTTC. Translating it yields CASSPGQGDIYEQYF.